This T cell receptor (beta chain) came from a study of T cells expressing NK-cell markers. Study-level information: It was sorted CD3+CD56+NKG2C+, CD3+CD56+NKG2C- and CD3+CD56-NKG2C+ T cells that supplied the TCR beta repertoires. Among eight sequenced donors, seven carried HCMV seropositivity while one was seronegative.

What made the TCR beta cDNA was 5'RACE template switching with UMIs. Following a re-call of the 5' RACE reads, TCRdb has one entry per CDR3 protein and lacks DNA. The sample includes about 440,000 distinct CDR3 sequences. This CDR3 region has 14 residues. Germline loops: CDR1 MNHEY, CDR2 SVGEGT. This sequence originates from a woman aged 18 to 75 in good health. Sequenced: blood T cells: a sorted CD56 or NKG2C T cell subset, CD4+ or CD8+ T cells, or bulk PBMC T cells (not recorded which). The rearrangement uses TRBV6-2 or TRBV6-3 and TRBJ2-7; as DNA is missing, the TRBD2 call by TCRdb cannot be tested. Here the CDR3 reads CASSYADSADEQYF.